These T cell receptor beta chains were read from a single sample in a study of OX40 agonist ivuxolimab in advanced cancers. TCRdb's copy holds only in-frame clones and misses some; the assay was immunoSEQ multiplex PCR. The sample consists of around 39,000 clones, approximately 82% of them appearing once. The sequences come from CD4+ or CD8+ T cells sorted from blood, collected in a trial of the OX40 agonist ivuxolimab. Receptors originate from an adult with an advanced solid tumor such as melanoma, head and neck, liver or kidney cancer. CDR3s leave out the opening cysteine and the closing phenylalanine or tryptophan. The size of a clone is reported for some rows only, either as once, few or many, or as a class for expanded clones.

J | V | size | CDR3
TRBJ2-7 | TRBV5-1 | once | ASSFGDRGLSTARYEQY
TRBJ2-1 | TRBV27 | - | ASSSATGLAAGSYNEQF
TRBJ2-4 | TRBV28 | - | ASKSGTGGKNIQY
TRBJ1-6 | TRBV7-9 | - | ASSPPGQGNSPLH
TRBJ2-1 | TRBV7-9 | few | ASSLSREGSNEQF
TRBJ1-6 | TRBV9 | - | ASSVRASGSPLH
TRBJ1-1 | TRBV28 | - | ASSFFEGPPL
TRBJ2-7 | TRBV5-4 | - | ASSLGARVPGSYEQY
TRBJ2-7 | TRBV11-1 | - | ASSLSNTGGEQY
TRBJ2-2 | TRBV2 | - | ASSKTEITGELF
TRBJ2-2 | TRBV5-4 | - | ASSYVRSNTGELF
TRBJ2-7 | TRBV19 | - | ASSIVGGREQY
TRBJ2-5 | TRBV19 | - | ASATSGSWETQY
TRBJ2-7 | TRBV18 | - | ASSPGGSNYEQY
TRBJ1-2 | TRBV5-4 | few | ASSFLTGYGYT
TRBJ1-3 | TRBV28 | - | ASSPPGVRGDTIY